This T cell receptor (beta chain) was found in a study of technical replicates of blood from a few donors. This table comes from immunoSEQ multiplex PCR, and its TCRdb copy is limited to in-frame clones, with some not included. The sample shows under 95,000 clones, about nine tenths of them seen only once. V lost 1 base, J lost 7 bases, and 7 bases stayed unmatched. CDR1 SNHLY and CDR2 FYNNEI come from the germline V gene. The CDR3 is 15 residues long. The chain carries TRBV2 and TRBJ2-5; TRBD2 aligns across 9 bases. The TCR was taken from a human donor in good health. The sequencing sample was made of T cells isolated from PBMCs. CDR3 nucleotide sequence: TGTGCCAGCAGTGAAGTTTGGGGACTAGCAGGGACCCAGTACTTC. It is translated as CASSEVWGLAGTQYF.